A single sample is the source of the 10 T cell receptor beta chains below, sequenced in a study of shared clonotypes between healthy human individuals. The naive CD8 population came from CD45RO-negative cells selected for CCR7, without terminally differentiated effector memory CD45RA+ cells. Sequencing used immunoSEQ multiplex PCR; TCRdb keeps in-frame clones, though not all of them. The sample carries 650,000 to 800,000 clones, approximately 90% recorded once. The source material was naive CD8+ T cells sorted from blood. All receptors come from a man under 40 in good health.

DNA for the CDR3: TGCAGCGTTGAATATCCGGCGGTTGCTAGCACAGATACGCAGTATTTT. It codes for CSVEYPAVASTDTQYF. The chain links TRBV29-1 to TRBJ2-3; D not certain. Trimming cost V 2 bases and J 0 bases, with 15 bases left between them. Per the germline V gene, CDR1 is SQVTM and CDR2 is ANQGSEA. CDR3 length: 16 amino acids.

Notes on this clone: Given a far larger clone just one base away, this is likely a sequencing read error. The V call is TRBV7-9, the J call TRBJ2-2; D remains ambiguous. The CDR3 length is 11 residues. CDR1 is SEHNR and CDR2 is FQNEAQ in the germline V gene (reference sequence). Deletions cut 6 bases from V and 4 bases from J, with 3 bases between. The CDR3 DNA sequence: TGTGCCAGCAGGAGCACCGGGGAGCTGTTTTTT. Translated, it gives CASRSTGELFF.

The V call is TRBV4-2, the J call TRBJ2-1; a possible D gene is TRBD2 (5 bases). Germline CDR1 reads LGHNA; CDR2 reads YNFKEQ. The CDR3 extends over 12 amino acids. The germline V and J ends were trimmed by 4 bases and 10 bases, with 11 bases remaining between them. The CDR3 DNA reads TGTGCCAGCAGCCTAGGAGGAAGCGAGCAGTTCTTC. Amino acids: CASSLGGSEQFF.

The chain employs TRBV19 and TRBJ2-7; tentative D call: TRBD1 (6 bases). Germline assignment: CDR1 LNHDA and CDR2 SQIVND (reference sequence). The CDR3 has 15 amino acids. The V end was cut by 6 bases, the J end by 0 bases, with 15 bases between. CDR3 region: CASSYSTGRSYEQYF. The CDR3 DNA reads as TGTGCCAGTAGCTATTCAACAGGGCGCTCCTACGAGCAGTACTTC.

The chain employs TRBV4-1 and TRBJ1-3; D is ambiguous. The V gene lost 4 bases and the J gene lost 3 bases, with 16 bases spanning the gap. The CDR3 is 16 amino acids. Germline V lookup: CDR1 MGHRA, CDR2 YSYEKL. The CDR3 reads CASSPPEEGIGNTIYF. CDR3 nucleotides: TGCGCCAGCAGCCCCCCAGAGGAGGGAATTGGAAACACCATATATTTT.

This clone was detected only once. J is TRBJ2-4 and V is TRBV14; D may correspond to TRBD1 or TRBD2 (5 bases each). The V gene's germline CDR1 is SGHDN and CDR2 FVKESK. Trimming pared 1 base from V and 0 bases from J, leaving 10 bases between. The CDR3 consists of 16 residues. CDR3 region: CASSQVWGPAKNIQYF. CDR3 bases: TGTGCCAGCAGCCAAGTTTGGGGACCAGCCAAAAACATTCAGTACTTC.

This clone was detected once. The chain links TRBV28 to TRBJ2-1; D not resolved. Per germline, CDR1 MDHEN and CDR2 SYDVKM. The CDR3 has 13 amino acids. V was pared by 3 bases and J by 8 bases, with 11 bases between. The DNA of the CDR3 is TGTGCCAGCAGTTTTTTACAATGGGATGAGCAGTTCTTC. Translating it yields CASSFLQWDEQFF.

The chain couples TRBV9 to TRBJ2-3; D unresolved. V was cut by 4 bases and J by 5 bases, with 20 bases left in between. Germline CDR1 reads SGDLS; CDR2 reads YYNGEE. The length of the CDR3 is 16 residues. The CDR3 bases are TGTGCCAGCAGCCCCGACGGTAGCCCGGGTGGAGATACGCAGTATTTT. This codes for CASSPDGSPGGDTQYF.

The CDR3 reads CASSHDQGVYTEAFF. The CDR3, as DNA: TGCGCCAGCAGCCACGACCAGGGGGTTTACACTGAAGCTTTCTTT. The genes are TRBV4-1 and TRBJ1-1; 7 bases line up with TRBD1. The V and J ends lost 3 bases and 3 bases, in that order; junction bases with no gene match: 7. The CDR3 runs to 15 residues. Germline V gene sequence: CDR1 MGHRA, CDR2 YSYEKL.

The V gene is TRBV5-1, the J gene TRBJ2-7, with TRBD2 as a possible D gene (6 bases). This CDR3 contains 15 residues. Germline V gene data show CDR1 as SGHRS and CDR2 as YFSETQ. V was shortened by 0 bases and J by 0 bases, with 10 bases between the two germline ends. The CDR3 here is CASSLARDGSYEQYF. The CDR3 DNA reads TGCGCCAGCAGCTTGGCGCGGGACGGCTCCTACGAGCAGTACTTC.